The rows below give T cell receptor beta chains drawn from one sample of a study of blood T cells in healthy people across ages. Using its own MiXCR run on the 5' RACE reads, TCRdb lists one record per CDR3 protein. Among about 1.6 million distinct CDR3 sequences listed, roughly a third were seen once. Sequenced material: blood. Receptors originate from a woman in her 30s in good health. Both conserved end residues are trimmed from each CDR3. The size field is filled for only some rows; it gives once, few, many or a size class.

size: few; V: TRBV5-1; CDR3: ASSKPGGNNEQF
size: NA; V: TRBV5-1; CDR3: ASSSGSSSHNEQF
size: few; V: TRBV12-3/TRBV12-4; CDR3: ASSPPTGKGTGELF
size: NA; V: TRBV4-1; CDR3: ASSQDSSQSFEKLF
size: NA; V: TRBV7-6; CDR3: ASSLGPGSDYGYT
size: few; V: TRBV28; CDR3: ASRSSPGDGDTQY
size: NA; V: TRBV5-1; CDR3: ASSAEQYEQY
size: NA; V: TRBV30; CDR3: AWSGPSGGASEQF
size: few; V: TRBV12-3/TRBV12-4; CDR3: ASSFGQDTGELF
size: few; V: TRBV7-3; CDR3: ASSPALDNNEQF